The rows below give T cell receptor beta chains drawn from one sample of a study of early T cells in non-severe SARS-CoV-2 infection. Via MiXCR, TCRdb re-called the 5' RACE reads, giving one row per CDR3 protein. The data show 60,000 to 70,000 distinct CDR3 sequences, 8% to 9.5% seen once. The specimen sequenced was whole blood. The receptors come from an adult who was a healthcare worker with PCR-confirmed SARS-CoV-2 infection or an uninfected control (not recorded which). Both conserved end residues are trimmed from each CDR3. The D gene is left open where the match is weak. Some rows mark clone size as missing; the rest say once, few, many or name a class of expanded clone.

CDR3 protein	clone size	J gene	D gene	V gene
SAGRVTSGSYTGELF	few	TRBJ2-2	TRBD2	TRBV20-1
SANRDTYNEQF	-	TRBJ2-1	-	TRBV29-1
SAQEAQETQY	few	TRBJ2-5	-	TRBV20-1
ASSVVVAGTKF	many	TRBJ2-1	TRBD2	TRBV9
ASSPRGRDEQY	few	TRBJ2-7	TRBD2	TRBV27
ASSFRQGARNEQF	many	TRBJ2-1	TRBD1	TRBV7-3
ASHTRSGNEQF	few	TRBJ2-1	-	TRBV21-1
ASTGTEWSPH	few	TRBJ1-6	TRBD1	TRBV6-6
SAMTSGTGYNEQF	few	TRBJ2-1	TRBD2	TRBV20-1
ASSRNLDRATGELF	-	TRBJ2-2	TRBD1	TRBV7-7
ASSKNRGLWYEQY	few	TRBJ2-7	TRBD1	TRBV7-8
ASSRRTLEETQY	few	TRBJ2-5	-	TRBV4-3
ASSQYRGREQY	-	TRBJ2-7	TRBD1	TRBV4-3
SARPASGSGETQY	few	TRBJ2-5	TRBD2	TRBV20-1
ASSRTSGLYVGYEQY	many	TRBJ2-7	TRBD2	TRBV6-6
ASSLTFSYEQY	-	TRBJ2-7	-	TRBV7-2
ASKDSGGETQY	many	TRBJ2-5	-	TRBV6-2/TRBV6-3
SAREEGVTEAF	many	TRBJ1-1	-	TRBV29-1
ASSVGVGNIQY	-	TRBJ2-4	-	TRBV2
ASSYTGGEQF	few	TRBJ2-1	-	TRBV6-5
ATSRDRQGADTQY	-	TRBJ2-3	TRBD1	TRBV15
SVVRTLGGYEQY	many	TRBJ2-7	-	TRBV29-1
SAGRAGETEAF	many	TRBJ1-1	-	TRBV20-1
ASSLGSIRGNGYT	few	TRBJ1-2	-	TRBV7-8
ASSQALRELSEQF	few	TRBJ2-1	TRBD2	TRBV4-1
ASSPRQGQAEAF	-	TRBJ1-1	-	TRBV7-2
ASSDYYRGHSYEQY	few	TRBJ2-7	-	TRBV25-1
ASTLRTGGIGTDTQY	-	TRBJ2-3	TRBD1	TRBV12-3/TRBV12-4
ASSEAAGSNNYYEQY	many	TRBJ2-7	-	TRBV6-1
AWSSRAGIQPQH	-	TRBJ1-5	-	TRBV30
ASRRDLAPYEQY	few	TRBJ2-7	-	TRBV12-3/TRBV12-4
ASSQAPDSYNSPLH	-	TRBJ1-6	-	TRBV4-1
ASSPQARDTQY	few	TRBJ2-3	-	TRBV7-9
ASSRTATSTDTQY	few	TRBJ2-3	-	TRBV11-1
ASSYSEPRWRDTQY	many	TRBJ2-3	-	TRBV6-2/TRBV6-3
SARHRAGSYEQY	many	TRBJ2-7	-	TRBV20-1
ASSKLAVGSEQY	few	TRBJ2-7	TRBD2	TRBV11-3